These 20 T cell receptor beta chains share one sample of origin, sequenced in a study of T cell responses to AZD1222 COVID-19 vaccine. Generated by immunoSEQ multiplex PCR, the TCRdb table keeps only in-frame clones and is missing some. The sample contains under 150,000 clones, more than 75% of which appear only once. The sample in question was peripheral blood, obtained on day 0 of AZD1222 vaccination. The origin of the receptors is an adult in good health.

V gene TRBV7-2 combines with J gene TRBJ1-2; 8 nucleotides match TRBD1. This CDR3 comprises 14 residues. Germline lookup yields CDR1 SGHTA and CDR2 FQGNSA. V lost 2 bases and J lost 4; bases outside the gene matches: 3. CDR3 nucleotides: TGTGCCAGCAGCTTATCCCAGGGGGCCTATGGCTACACCTTC. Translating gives CASSLSQGAYGYTF.

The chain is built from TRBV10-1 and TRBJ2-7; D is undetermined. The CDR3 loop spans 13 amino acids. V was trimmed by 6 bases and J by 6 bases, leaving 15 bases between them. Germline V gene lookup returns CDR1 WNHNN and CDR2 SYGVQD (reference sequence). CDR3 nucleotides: TGCGCCAGCAGGTCAGAAATGGGAAGCGAGCAGTACTTC. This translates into CASRSEMGSEQYF.

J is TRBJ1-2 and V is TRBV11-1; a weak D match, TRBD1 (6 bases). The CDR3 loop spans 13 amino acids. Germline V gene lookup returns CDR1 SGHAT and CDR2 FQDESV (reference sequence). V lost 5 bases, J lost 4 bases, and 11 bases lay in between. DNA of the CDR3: TGTGCCAGCAGCCTAGGACAGAGCTATGGCTACACCTTC. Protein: CASSLGQSYGYTF.

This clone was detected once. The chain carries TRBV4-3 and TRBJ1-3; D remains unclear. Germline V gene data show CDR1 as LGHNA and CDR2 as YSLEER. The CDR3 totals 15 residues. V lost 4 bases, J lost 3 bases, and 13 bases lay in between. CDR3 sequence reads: CASSLAPASGNTIYF. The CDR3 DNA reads TGCGCCAGCAGCCTCGCGCCTGCAAGTGGAAACACCATATATTTT.

The CDR3 loop reads CASSWTGNEQYF. In DNA form, the CDR3 reads TGTGCCAGCAGCTGGACAGGGAACGAGCAGTACTTC. The chain has TRBV11-1 and TRBJ2-7, with TRBD1 matching 8 bases. The CDR3 spans 12 residues. Trimming removed 4 bases from V and 5 bases from J; junction bases left unmatched: 1. From germline, CDR1 is SGHAT and CDR2 FQDESV (reference sequence).

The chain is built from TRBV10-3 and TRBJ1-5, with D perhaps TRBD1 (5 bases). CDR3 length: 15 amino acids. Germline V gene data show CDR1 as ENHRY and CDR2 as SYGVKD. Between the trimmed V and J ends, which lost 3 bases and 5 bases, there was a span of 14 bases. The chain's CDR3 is CAISDALGPDQPQHF. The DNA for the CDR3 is TGTGCCATCAGTGACGCCCTGGGACCGGATCAGCCCCAGCATTTT.

CDR3: CASSRTDYEQYF. CDR3 in DNA: TGTGCCAGCAGCCGAACAGACTACGAGCAGTACTTC. The chain combines TRBV3-1 (or the pseudogene TRBV3-2) with TRBJ2-7, with D hard to call. Trimming took off 4 bases at V and 3 bases at J, with 7 bases between the two ends. Germline lookup yields CDR1 LGHDT and CDR2 YNNKEL (reference sequence). CDR3 length: 12 residues.

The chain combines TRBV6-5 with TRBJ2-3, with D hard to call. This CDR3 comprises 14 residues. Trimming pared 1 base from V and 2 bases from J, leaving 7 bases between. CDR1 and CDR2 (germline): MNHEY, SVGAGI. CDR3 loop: CASSYYGNTDTQYF. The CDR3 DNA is TGTGCCAGCAGTTACTATGGTAACACAGATACGCAGTATTTT.

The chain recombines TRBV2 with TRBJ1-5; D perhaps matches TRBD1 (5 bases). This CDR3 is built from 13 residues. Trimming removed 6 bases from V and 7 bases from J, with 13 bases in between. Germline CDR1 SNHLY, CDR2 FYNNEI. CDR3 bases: TGTGCCAGCAGCGCAGCCAGGGAACAGCCCCAGCATTTT. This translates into CASSAAREQPQHF.

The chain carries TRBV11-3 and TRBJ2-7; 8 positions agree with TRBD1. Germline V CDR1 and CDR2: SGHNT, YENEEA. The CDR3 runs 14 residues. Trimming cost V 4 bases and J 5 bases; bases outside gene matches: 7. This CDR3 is CASSSRTGNNEQYF. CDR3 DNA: TGTGCCAGCAGCTCACGGACAGGGAATAACGAGCAGTACTTC.

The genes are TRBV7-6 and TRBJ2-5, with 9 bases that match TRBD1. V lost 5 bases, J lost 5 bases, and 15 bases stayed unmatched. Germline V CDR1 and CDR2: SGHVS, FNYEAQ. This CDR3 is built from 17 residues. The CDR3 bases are TGTGCCAGCAGCCTCCCTGACAGGGGGGGTATAGCGGAGACCCAGTACTTC. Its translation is CASSLPDRGGIAETQYF.

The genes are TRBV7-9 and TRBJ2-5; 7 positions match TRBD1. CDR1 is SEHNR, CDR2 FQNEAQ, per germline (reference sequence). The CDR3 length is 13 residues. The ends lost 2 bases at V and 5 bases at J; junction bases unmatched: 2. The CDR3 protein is CASSLLQGETQYF. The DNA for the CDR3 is TGTGCCAGCAGCTTACTACAGGGGGAGACCCAGTACTTC.

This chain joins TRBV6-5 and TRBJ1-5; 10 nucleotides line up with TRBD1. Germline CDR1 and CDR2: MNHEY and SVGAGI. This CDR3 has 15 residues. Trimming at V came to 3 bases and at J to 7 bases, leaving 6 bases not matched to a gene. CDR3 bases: TGTGCCAGCAGTTATCGAGGGACAGGGGAACAGCCCCAGCATTTT. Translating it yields CASSYRGTGEQPQHF.

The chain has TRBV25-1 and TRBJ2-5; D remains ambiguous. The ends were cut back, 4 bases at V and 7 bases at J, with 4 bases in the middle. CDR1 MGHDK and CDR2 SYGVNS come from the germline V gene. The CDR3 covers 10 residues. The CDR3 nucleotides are TGTGCCAGCAGTGGAGGGACCCAGTACTTC. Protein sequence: CASSGGTQYF. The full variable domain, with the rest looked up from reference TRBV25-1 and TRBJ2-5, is EADIYQTPRYLVIGTGKKITLECSQTMGHDKMYWYQQDPGMELHLIHYSYGVNSTEKGDLSSESTVSRIRTEHFPLTLESARPSHTSQYLCASSGGTQYFGPGTRLLVL.

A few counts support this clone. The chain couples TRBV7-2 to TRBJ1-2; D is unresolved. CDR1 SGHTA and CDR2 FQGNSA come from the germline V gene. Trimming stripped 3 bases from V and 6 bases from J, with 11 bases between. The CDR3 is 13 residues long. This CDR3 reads CASSLNRGDGYTF. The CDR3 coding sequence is TGTGCCAGCAGCTTGAATCGGGGTGATGGCTACACCTTC. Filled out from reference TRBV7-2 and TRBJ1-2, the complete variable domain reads GAGVSQSPSNKVTEKGKDVELRCDPISGHTALYWYRQSLGQGLEFLIYFQGNSAPDKSGLPSDRFSAERTGGSVSTLTIQRTQQEDSAVYLCASSLNRGDGYTFGSGTRLTVV.

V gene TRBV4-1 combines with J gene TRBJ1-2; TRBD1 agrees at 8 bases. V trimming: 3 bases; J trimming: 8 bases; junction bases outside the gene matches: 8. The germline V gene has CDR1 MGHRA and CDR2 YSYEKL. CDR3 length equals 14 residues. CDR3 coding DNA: TGCGCCAGCAGCCAGCAACAGGGGGTGGGCGGCTACACCTTC. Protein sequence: CASSQQQGVGGYTF.

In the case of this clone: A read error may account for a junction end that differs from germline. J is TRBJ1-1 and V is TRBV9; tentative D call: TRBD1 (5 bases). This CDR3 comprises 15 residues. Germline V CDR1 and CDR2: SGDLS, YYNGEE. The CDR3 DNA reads TGTGCCAGCAGCGTTGGGGGACTGCAAATCCCTGAGGCTTTCTTT. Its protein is CASSVGGLQIPEAFF.

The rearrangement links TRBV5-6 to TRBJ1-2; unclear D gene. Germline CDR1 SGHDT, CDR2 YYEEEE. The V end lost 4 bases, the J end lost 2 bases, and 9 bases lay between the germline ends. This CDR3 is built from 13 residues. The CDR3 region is CASSIRANYGYTF. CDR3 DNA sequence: TGTGCCAGCAGCATCCGGGCCAACTATGGCTACACCTTC.

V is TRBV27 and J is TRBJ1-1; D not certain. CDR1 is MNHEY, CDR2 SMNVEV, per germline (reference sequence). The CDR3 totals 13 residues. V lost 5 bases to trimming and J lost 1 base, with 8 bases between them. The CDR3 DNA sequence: TGTGCCAGCAGTAACCAGAGGAACACTGAAGCTTTCTTT. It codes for CASSNQRNTEAFF.

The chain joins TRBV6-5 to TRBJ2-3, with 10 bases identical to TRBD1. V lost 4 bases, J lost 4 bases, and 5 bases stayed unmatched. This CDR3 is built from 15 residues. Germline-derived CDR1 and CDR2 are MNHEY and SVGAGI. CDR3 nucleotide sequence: TGTGCCAGCAGTTTCCGGGACAGGGGCGCAGATACGCAGTATTTT. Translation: CASSFRDRGADTQYF.